This T cell receptor (beta chain) was documented in a study of regulatory T cells in long-lasting Graves disease. The sample's time point: persistent/refractory GD, antithyroid drugs over 5 years with positive TRAb. TCR sequences were obtained from RNA taken from PBMCs. Regarding the study as a whole: More public clonotypes were shared by persistent patients (2,741) than by new patients (approximately 990).

CDR3 size: 15 residues. Germline V gene data show CDR1 as SGHKS and CDR2 as YYEKEE (reference sequence). The V gene end was trimmed by 1 base and the J gene end by 2 bases; junction bases not matched to a gene: 4. HTBI primers from iRepertoire and Arm-PCR of CDR3 regions yielded the TCR beta libraries. One entry per CDR3 protein, called by TCRdb with MiXCR from the multiplex PCR reads. The sample has roughly 490,000 distinct CDR3 sequences; approximately 23% are singletons. Comments on this clonotype: The antigen is undetermined.

Here the sequenced sample was peripheral blood mononuclear cells (PBMCs), taken when the disease was refractory, from a patient treated with antithyroid drugs. The rearrangement links TRBV5-5 to TRBJ2-5, with TRBD1 matching 8 bases. The TCR originated in a female donor with Graves disease. The CDR3 protein is CASSLFTGGQETQYF. The CDR3 coding sequence is TGTGCCAGCAGCTTGTTTACAGGGGGACAAGAGACCCAGTACTTC.